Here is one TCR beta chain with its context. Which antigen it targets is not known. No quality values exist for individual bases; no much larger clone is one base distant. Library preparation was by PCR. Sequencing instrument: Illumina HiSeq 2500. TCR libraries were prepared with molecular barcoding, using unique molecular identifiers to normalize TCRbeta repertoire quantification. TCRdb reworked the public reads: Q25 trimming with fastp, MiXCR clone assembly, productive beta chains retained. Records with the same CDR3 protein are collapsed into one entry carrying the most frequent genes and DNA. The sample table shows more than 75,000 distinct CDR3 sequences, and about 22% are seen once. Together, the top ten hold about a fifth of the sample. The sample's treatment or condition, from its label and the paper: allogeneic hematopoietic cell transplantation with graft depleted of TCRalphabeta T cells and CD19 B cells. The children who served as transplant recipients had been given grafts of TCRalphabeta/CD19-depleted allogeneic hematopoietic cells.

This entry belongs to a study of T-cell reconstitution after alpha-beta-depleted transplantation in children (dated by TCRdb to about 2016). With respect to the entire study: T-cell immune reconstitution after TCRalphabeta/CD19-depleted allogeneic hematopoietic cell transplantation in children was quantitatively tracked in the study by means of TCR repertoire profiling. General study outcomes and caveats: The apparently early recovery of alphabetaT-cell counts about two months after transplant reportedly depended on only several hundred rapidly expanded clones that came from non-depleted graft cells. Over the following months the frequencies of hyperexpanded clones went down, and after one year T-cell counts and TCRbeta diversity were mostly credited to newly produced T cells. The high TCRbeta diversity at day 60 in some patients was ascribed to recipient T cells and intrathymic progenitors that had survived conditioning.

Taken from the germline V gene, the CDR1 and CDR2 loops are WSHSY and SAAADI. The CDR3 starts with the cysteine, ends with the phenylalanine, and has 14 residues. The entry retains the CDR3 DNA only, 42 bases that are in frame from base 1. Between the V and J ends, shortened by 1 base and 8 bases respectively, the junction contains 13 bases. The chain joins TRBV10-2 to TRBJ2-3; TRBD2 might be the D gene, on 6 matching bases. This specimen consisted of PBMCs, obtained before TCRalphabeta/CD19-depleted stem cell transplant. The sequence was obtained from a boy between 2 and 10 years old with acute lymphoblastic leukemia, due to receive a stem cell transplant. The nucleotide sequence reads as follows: TGCGCCAGCAGTGAGTTGGCGGAGGGAGGTACGCAGTATTTT. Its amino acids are CASSELAEGGTQYF.